Below, one T cell receptor (beta chain) is given with its context. When replicate PCRs were run on sorted subsets, they used around 0.2 ug DNA, some 30,000 T cell genomes. The repertoire was sequenced with immunoSEQ multiplex PCR; TCRdb's copy has only in-frame clones and lacks some. This table has over 2 million clones, approximately 94% appearing once. V gave up 4 bases and J gave up 3 bases, with 10 bases separating them. In germline, CDR1 is LGHNA, CDR2 YSLEER. This CDR3 is 14 amino acids long. The sample comes from a study of shared clonotypes between healthy human individuals. Whole-study context: In total, the donors were two women and a few men aged 18 to 49. Three plates each covered CD4 naive and memory; CD8 naive two, CD8 memory one.

Positively selected for CCR7, the CD45RO-negative cells used as naive CD8 cells excluded terminally differentiated effector memory CD45RA+ cells. Within Nashville, Tennessee resided all donors, each a Caucasian adult. The chain couples TRBV4-3 to TRBJ2-1; D might be TRBD2 (5 bases). This receptor was obtained from a young man in good health. The sample was naive CD8+ T cells sorted from blood. In DNA form, the CDR3 reads TGCGCCAGCAGCCTACACCGGGACTACAATGAGCAGTTCTTC. Amino acids: CASSLHRDYNEQFF.